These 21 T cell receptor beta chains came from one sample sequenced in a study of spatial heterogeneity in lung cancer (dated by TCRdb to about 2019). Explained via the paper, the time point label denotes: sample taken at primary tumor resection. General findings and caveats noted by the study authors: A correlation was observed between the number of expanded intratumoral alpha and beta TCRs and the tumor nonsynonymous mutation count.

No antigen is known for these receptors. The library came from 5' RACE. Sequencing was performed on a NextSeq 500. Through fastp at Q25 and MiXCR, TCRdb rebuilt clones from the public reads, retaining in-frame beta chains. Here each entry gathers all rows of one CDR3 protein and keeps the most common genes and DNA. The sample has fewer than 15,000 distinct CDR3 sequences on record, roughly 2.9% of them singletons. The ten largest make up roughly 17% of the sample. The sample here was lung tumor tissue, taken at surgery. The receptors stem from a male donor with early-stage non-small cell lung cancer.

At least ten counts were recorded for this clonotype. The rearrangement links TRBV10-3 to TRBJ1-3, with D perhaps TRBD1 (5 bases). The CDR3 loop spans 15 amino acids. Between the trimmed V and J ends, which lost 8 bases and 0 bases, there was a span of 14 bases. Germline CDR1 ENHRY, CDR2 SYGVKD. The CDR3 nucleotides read TGTGCCATCCGACCGGACACAAGCTCTGGAAACACCATATATTTT. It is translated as CAIRPDTSSGNTIYF.

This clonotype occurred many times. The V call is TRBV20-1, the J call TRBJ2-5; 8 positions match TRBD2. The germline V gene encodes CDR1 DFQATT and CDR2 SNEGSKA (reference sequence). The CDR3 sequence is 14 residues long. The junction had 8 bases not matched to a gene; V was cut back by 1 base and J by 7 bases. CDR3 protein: CSARGLGLAVTQYF. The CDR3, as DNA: TGCAGTGCTAGAGGCTTAGGACTAGCCGTGACCCAGTACTTC.

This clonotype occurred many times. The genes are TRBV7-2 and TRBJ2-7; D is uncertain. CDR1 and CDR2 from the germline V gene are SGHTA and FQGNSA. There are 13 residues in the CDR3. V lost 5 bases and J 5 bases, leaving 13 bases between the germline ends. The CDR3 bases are TGTGCCAGCAGCCTCGACTTGCCGCACGAGCAGTACTTC. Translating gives CASSLDLPHEQYF.

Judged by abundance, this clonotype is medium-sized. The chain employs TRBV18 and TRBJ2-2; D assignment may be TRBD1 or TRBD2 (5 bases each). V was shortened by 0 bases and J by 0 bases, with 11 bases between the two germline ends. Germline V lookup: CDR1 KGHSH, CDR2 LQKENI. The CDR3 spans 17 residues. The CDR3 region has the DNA TGTGCCAGCTCACCACCGAGAGGGGACGCGAACACCGGGGAGCTGTTTTTT. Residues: CASSPPRGDANTGELFF.

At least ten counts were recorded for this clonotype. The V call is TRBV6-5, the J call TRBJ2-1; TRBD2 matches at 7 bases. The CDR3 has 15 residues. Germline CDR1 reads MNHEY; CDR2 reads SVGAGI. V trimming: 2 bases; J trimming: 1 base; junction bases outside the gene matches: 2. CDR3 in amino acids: CASSYSGASYNEQFF. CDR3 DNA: TGTGCCAGCAGTTACAGCGGGGCGTCCTACAATGAGCAGTTCTTC.

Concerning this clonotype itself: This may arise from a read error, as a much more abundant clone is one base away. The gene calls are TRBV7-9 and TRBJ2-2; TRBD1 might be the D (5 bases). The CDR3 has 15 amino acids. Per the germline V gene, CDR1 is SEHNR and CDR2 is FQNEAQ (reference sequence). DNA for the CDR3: TGTGTCAGCAGCTTGACAGTTGCGAACACCGGGGAGCTGTTTTTT. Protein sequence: CVSSLTVANTGELFF.

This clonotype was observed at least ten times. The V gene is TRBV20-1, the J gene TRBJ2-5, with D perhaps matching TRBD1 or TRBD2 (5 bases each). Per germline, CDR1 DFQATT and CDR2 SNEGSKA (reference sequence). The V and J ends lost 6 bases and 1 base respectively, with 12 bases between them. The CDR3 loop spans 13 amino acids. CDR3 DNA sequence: TGCAGTGCCCCCGAGGGGACCCAAGAGACCCAGTACTTC. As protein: CSAPEGTQETQYF.

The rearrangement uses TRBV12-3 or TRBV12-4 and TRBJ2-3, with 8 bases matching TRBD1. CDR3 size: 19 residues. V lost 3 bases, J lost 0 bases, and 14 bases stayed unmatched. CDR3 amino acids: CASSFSGTGSSISTDTQYF. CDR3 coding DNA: TGTGCCAGCAGTTTTAGTGGGACAGGCTCTTCCATTAGCACAGATACGCAGTATTTT.

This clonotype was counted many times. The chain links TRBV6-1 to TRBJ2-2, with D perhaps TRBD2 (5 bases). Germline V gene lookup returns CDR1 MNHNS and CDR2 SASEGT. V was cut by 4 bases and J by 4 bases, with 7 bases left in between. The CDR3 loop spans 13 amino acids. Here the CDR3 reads CASSVGSTGELFF. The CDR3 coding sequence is TGTGCCAGCAGTGTGGGGAGCACCGGGGAGCTGTTTTTT.

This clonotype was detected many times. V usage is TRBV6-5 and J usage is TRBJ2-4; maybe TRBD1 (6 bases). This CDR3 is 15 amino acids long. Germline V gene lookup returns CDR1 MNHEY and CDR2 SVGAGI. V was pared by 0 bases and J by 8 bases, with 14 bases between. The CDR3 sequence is CASSYSDRRQDIQYF. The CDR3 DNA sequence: TGTGCCAGCAGTTACTCCGACAGGAGACAGGACATTCAGTACTTC.

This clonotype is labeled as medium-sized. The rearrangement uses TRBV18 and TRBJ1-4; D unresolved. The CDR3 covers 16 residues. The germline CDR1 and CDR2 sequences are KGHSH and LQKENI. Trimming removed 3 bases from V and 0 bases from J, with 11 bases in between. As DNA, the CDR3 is TGTGCCAGCTCACCGAGTAGGCCTGCAACTAATGAAAAACTGTTTTTT. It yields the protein CASSPSRPATNEKLFF.

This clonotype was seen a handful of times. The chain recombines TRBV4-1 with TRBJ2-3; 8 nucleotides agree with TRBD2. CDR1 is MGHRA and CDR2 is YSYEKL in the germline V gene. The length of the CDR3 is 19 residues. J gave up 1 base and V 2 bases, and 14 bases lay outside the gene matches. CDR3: CASSQTHVPSSGGTDTQYF. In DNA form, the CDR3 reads TGCGCCAGCAGCCAAACCCACGTCCCTAGTAGCGGGGGCACAGATACGCAGTATTTT.

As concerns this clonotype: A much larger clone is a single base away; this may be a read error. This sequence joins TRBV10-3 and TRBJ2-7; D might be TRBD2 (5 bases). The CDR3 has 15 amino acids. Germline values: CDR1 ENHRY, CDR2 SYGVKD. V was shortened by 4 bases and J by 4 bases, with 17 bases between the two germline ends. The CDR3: CAISGPRGSGYEQYF. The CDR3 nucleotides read TGTGCCATCAGTGGCCCCCGAGGGAGTGGATACGAGCAGTACTTC.

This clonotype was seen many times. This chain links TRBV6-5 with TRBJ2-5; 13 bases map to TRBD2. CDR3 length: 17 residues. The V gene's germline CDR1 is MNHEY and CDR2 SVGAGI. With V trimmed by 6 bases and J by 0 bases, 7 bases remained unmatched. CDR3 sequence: CASRPGTSGDYQETQYF. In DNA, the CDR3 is TGTGCCAGCAGGCCCGGGACTAGCGGGGATTACCAAGAGACCCAGTACTTC.

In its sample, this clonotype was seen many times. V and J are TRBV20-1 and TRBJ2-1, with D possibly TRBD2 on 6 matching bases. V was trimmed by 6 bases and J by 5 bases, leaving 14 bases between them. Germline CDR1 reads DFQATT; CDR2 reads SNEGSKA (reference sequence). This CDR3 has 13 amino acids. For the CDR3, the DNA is TGCAGTGCCCACTCCGGGGGAAACAATGAGCAGTTCTTC. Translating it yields CSAHSGGNNEQFF.

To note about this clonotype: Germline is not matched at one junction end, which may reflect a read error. The CDR3 nucleotides are TGTGTCAGCAGCCCACCGTCTCGCCCTGAAGCTTTCTTT. This translates into CVSSPPSRPEAFF. The genes are TRBV7-6 and TRBJ1-1, with D unclear. CDR1 and CDR2 from the germline V gene are SGHVS and FNYEAQ. This CDR3 has 13 amino acids. The entire variable domain, with the rest obtained from reference TRBV7-6 and TRBJ1-1, is as follows: GAGVSQSPRYKVTKRGQDVALRCDPISGHVSLYWYRQALGQGPEFLTYFNYEAQQDKSGLPNDRFSAERPEGSISTLTIQRTEQRDSAMYRCVSSPPSRPEAFFGQGTRLTVV.

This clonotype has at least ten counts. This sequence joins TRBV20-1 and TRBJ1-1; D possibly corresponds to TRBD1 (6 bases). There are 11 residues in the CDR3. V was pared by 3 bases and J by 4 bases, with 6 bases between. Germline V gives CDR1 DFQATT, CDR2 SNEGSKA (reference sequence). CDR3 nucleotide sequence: TGCAGTGCTAGCAGGGGCACTGAAGCTTTCTTT. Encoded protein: CSASRGTEAFF.

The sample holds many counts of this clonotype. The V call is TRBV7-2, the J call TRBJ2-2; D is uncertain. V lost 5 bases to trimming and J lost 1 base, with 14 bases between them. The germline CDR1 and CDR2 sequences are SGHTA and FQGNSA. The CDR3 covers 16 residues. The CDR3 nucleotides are TGTGCCAGCAGCCTCGTGGCCTCCAGGAACACCGGGGAGCTGTTTTTT. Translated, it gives CASSLVASRNTGELFF.

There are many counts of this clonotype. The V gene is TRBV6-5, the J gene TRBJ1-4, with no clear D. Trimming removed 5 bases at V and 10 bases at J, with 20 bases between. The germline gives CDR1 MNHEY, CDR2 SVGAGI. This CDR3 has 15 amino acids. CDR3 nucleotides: TGTGCCAGCAGTGTGAGTCGGCCCTCGAGCGGAAAACTGTTTTTT. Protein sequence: CASSVSRPSSGKLFF.

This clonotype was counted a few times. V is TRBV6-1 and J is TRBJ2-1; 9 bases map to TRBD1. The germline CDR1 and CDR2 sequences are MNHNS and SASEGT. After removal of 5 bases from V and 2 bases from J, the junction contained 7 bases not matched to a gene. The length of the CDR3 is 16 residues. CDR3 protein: CASSIDRGVTYNEQFF. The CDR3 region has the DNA TGTGCCAGCAGTATTGACAGGGGGGTAACCTACAATGAGCAGTTCTTC.

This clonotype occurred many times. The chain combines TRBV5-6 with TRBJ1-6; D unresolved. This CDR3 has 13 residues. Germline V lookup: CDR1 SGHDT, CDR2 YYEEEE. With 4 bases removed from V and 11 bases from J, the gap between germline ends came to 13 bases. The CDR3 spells CASSQSLGPPLHF. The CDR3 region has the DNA TGTGCCAGCAGCCAGTCCCTCGGGCCACCCCTCCACTTT.